A single sample gave rise to the 12 T cell receptor beta chains below, sequenced in a study of T cells in Graves' hyperthyroidism and ophthalmopathy. From RNA transcripts, TCR beta CDR3 regions were amplified. Researchers ran a first-round RT-PCR on the TCR CDR3 using the HTBI primer set. TCRdb ran MiXCR on the multiplex PCR reads and lists one entry per CDR3 protein. This sample has hundreds of thousands of distinct CDR3 sequences; over 35% occur once, and the top ten carry approximately 8.7%. Sequencing was done on a sample of blood. The receptor source for this set is a man between 18 and 29 years old with Graves' hyperthyroidism.

The J gene is TRBJ1-5, the V gene TRBV7-2; D remains unclear. CDR3 length equals 15 residues. The V gene's germline CDR1 is SGHTA and CDR2 FQGNSA. V was trimmed by 3 bases and J by 5 bases, leaving 14 bases between them. CDR3 DNA: TGTGCCAGCAGCTTGAGGGAAGGTGGCCATCAGCCCCAGCATTTT. This encodes CASSLREGGHQPQHF.

At least ten counts were recorded for this clonotype. This sequence joins TRBV7-8 and TRBJ1-5, with no clear D. V dropped 1 base and J dropped 0 bases, with 7 bases sitting between them. Looked up from germline, CDR1 is SGHVS and CDR2 is FQNEAQ. The CDR3 has 15 amino acids. The CDR3, as DNA: TGTGCCAGCAGCTTAGGACGGCCTAGCAATCAGCCCCAGCATTTT. As protein: CASSLGRPSNQPQHF.

This clonotype was found many times. V and J are TRBV19 and TRBJ2-7; 9 bases fit TRBD1. V lost 5 bases, J lost 4 bases, and 6 bases stayed unmatched. Germline-derived CDR1 and CDR2 are LNHDA and SQIVND (reference sequence). This CDR3 is 14 amino acids long. The CDR3 region is CASSLPGTGYEQYF. CDR3 nucleotide sequence: TGTGCCAGTAGTCTTCCCGGGACAGGGTACGAGCAGTACTTC.

This clonotype was found many times. V and J are TRBV15 and TRBJ1-1; no reliable D call. In germline, CDR1 is LNHNV, CDR2 YYDKDF (reference sequence). This CDR3 has 13 amino acids. Deletions cut 7 bases from V and 8 bases from J, with 17 bases between. CDR3 loop: CATTHVHSAEAFF. The CDR3, as DNA: TGTGCCACCACCCATGTTCACAGCGCCGAAGCTTTCTTT.

In this sample, this clonotype turned up a few times. The genes are TRBV2 and TRBJ1-5; 8 bases align to TRBD1. Germline V gene sequence: CDR1 SNHLY, CDR2 FYNNEI. The CDR3 totals 16 residues. V was clipped by 6 bases and J by 2 bases; unmatched bases: 9. CDR3 sequence (DNA): TGTGCCAGCAGACGCCGCAGGGGGCAGGGCAATCAGCCCCAGCATTTT. Translating it yields CASRRRRGQGNQPQHF. Drawing the rest from reference TRBV2 and TRBJ1-5, the complete variable domain is EPEVTQTPSHQVTQMGQEVILRCVPISNHLYFYWYRQILGQKVEFLVSFYNNEISEKSEIFDDQFSVERPDGSNFTLKIRSTKLEDSAMYFCASRRRRGQGNQPQHFGDGTRLSIL.

This clonotype has a count of ten or more. This chain uses TRBV7-2 with TRBJ1-1; the match to TRBD1 covers 8 bases. The CDR3 is 15 amino acids. The germline CDR1 and CDR2 sequences are SGHTA and FQGNSA. Losses at the gene ends were 1 base for V and 4 bases for J; bases not matched to a gene: 5. CDR3 region: CASSLGTGTGTEAFF. The CDR3, as DNA: TGTGCCAGCAGCTTAGGGACAGGGACGGGCACTGAAGCTTTCTTT.

This clonotype has a count of ten or more. The chain has TRBV7-2 and TRBJ2-7, with TRBD2 matching over 10 bases. The CDR3 length is 14 residues. The germline V gene has CDR1 SGHTA and CDR2 FQGNSA. Trimming cost V 3 bases and J 3 bases; bases outside gene matches: 2. The CDR3 DNA reads TGTGCCAGCAGCTTCGCTAGCGGGAGCTACGAGCAGTACTTC. As protein: CASSFASGSYEQYF.

This clonotype was found many times. The chain uses TRBV5-1 and TRBJ2-7; TRBD1 might be the D (6 bases). Trimming shortened V by 5 bases and J by 2 bases, and 14 bases separated the two germline ends. Germline V gene sequence: CDR1 SGHRS, CDR2 YFSETQ. The CDR3 is made up of 14 amino acids. CDR3 protein: CASRQQGSAYEQYF. CDR3 DNA sequence: TGCGCCAGCAGACAACAGGGAAGCGCCTACGAGCAGTACTTC.

Comments on this clonotype: The missing conserved phenylalanine or tryptophan at the end of this CDR3 makes a read error likely. V usage is TRBV20-1 and J usage is TRBJ2-7; D may be TRBD2 (6 bases). Germline CDR1 and CDR2: DFQATT and SNEGSKA (reference sequence). V was shortened by 3 bases and J by 2 bases, with 11 bases between the two germline ends. This CDR3 has 13 residues. This CDR3 reads CSASKRVTYEQYC. The CDR3 DNA follows: TGCAGTGCTAGTAAGCGGGTAACCTACGAGCAGTACTGC.

V gene TRBV9 combines with J gene TRBJ2-2; TRBD2 matches 13 bases. Germline CDR1 SGDLS, CDR2 YYNGEE. J gave up 4 bases and V 4 bases, and 10 bases lay outside the gene matches. The CDR3 is made up of 18 amino acids. The CDR3 loop is CASSPTTSGRAATGELFF. The CDR3 nucleotides are TGTGCCAGCAGCCCGACTACTAGCGGGAGGGCCGCCACCGGGGAGCTGTTTTTT. The variable domain in full, completed from reference TRBV9 and TRBJ2-2, reads DSGVTQTPKHLITATGQRVTLRCSPRSGDLSVYWYQQSLDQGLQFLIQYYNGEERAKGNILERFSAQQFPDLHSELNLSSLELGDSALYFCASSPTTSGRAATGELFFGEGSRLTVL.

This clonotype was counted between two and nine times. The V and J genes are TRBV6-5 and TRBJ1-1; D gene ambiguous. This CDR3 contains 17 residues. Germline V gene sequence: CDR1 MNHEY, CDR2 SVGAGI. V lost 2 bases and J lost 1, with 17 bases in between. CDR3 coding DNA: TGTGCCAGCAGTTACGTCCCGCACGCGACGGCGAACACTGAAGCTTTCTTT. Its translation is CASSYVPHATANTEAFF.

This clonotype was counted a few times. The V call is TRBV9, the J call TRBJ1-1; tentatively, D is TRBD1 (6 bases). The V and J ends lost 2 bases and 3 bases respectively, with 14 bases between them. CDR3 size: 15 residues. CDR1 is SGDLS, CDR2 YYNGEE, per germline. The DNA for the CDR3 is TGTGCCAGCAGCGTCCGGGGGGCGCAGGACACTGAAGCTTTCTTT. Translating gives CASSVRGAQDTEAFF.